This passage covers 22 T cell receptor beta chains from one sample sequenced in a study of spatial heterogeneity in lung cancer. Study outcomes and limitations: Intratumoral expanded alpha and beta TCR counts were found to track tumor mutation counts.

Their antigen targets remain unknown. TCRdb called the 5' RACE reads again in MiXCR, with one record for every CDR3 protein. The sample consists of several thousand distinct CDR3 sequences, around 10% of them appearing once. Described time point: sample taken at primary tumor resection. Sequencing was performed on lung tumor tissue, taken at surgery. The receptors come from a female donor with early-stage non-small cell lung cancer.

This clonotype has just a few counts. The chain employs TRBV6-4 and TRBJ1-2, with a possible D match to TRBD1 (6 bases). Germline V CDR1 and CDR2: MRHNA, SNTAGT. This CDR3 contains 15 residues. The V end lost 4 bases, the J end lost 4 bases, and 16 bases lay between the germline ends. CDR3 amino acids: CASSGTGLRVYGYTF. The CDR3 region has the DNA TGTGCCAGCAGTGGAACAGGGTTAAGGGTCTATGGCTACACCTTC.

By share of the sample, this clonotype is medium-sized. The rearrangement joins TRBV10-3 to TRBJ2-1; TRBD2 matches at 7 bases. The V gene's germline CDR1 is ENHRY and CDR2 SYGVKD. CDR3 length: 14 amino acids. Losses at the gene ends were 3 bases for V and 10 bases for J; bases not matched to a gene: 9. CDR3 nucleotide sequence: TGTGCCATCAGTGACCGTGGACTAGACCAGGAGCAGTTCTTC. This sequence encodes CAISDRGLDQEQFF.

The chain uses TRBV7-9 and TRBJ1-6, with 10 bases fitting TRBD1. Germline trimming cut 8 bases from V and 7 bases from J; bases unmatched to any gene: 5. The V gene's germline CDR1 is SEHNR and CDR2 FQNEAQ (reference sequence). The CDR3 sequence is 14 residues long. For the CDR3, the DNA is TGTGCCAGCTCTGGGACAGGGGCGAATTCACCCCTCCACTTT. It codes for CASSGTGANSPLHF. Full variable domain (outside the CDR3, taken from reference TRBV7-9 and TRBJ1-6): DTGVSQNPRHKITKRGQNVTFRCDPISEHNRLYWYRQTLGQGPEFLTYFQNEAQLEKSRLLSDRFSAERPKGSFSTLEIQRTEQGDSAMYLCASSGTGANSPLHFGNGTRLTVT.

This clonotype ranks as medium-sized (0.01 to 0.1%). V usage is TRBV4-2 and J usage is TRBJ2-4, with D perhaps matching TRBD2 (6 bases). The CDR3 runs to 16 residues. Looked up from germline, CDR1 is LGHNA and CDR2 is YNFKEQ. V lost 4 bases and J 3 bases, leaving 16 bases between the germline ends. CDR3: CASSPADLASKNIQYF. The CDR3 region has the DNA TGTGCCAGCAGCCCCGCGGACCTAGCGAGCAAAAACATTCAGTACTTC.

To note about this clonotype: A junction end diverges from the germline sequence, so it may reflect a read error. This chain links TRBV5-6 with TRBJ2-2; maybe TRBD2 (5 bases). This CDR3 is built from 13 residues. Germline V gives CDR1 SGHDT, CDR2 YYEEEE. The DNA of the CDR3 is TGTGCCAGCAGGTTGGACGGGGCCGGGGAGCTGTTTTTT. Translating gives CASRLDGAGELFF.

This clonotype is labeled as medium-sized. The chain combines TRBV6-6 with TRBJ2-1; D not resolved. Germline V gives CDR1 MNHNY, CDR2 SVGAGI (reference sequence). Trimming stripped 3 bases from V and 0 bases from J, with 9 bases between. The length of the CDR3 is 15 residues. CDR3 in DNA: TGTGCCAGCAGTTATATGAGTCCCTCCTACAATGAGCAGTTCTTC. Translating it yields CASSYMSPSYNEQFF.

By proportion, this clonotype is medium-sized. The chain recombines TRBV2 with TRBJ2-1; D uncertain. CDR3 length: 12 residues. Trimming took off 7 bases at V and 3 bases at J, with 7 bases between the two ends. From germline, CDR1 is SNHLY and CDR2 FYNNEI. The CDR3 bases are TGTGCCAGCACGCTTCGCTACAATGAGCAGTTCTTC. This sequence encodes CASTLRYNEQFF. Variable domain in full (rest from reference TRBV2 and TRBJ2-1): EPEVTQTPSHQVTQMGQEVILRCVPISNHLYFYWYRQILGQKVEFLVSFYNNEISEKSEIFDDQFSVERPDGSNFTLKIRSTKLEDSAMYFCASTLRYNEQFFGPGTRLTVL.

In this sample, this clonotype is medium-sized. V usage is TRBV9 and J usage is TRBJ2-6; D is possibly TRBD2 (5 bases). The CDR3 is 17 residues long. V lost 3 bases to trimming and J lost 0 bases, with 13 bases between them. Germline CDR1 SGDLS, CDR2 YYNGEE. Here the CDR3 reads CASSAPLRASGANVLTF. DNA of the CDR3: TGTGCCAGCAGCGCGCCGTTGAGGGCCTCTGGGGCCAACGTCCTGACTTTC.

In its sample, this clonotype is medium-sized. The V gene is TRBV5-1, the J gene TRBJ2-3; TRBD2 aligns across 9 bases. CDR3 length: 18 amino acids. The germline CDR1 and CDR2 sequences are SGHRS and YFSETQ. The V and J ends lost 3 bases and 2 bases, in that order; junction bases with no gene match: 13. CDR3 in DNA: TGCGCCAGCAGCTCCCTTGGGATAAGCGGGGGGCTCACAGATACGCAGTATTTT. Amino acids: CASSSLGISGGLTDTQYF.

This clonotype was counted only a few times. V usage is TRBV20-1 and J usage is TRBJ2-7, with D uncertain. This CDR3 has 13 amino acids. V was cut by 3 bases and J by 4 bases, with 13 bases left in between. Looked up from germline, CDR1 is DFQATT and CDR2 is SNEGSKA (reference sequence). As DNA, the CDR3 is TGCAGTGCTAGCCCCGGGCAGATATACGAGCAGTACTTC. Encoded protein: CSASPGQIYEQYF.

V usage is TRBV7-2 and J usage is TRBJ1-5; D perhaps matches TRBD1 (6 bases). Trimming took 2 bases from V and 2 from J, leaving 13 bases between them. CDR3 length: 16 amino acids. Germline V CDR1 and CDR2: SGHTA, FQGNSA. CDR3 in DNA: TGTGCCAGCAGCTTATGGCAGGGGTCGGGCAATCAGCCCCAGCATTTT. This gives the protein CASSLWQGSGNQPQHF.

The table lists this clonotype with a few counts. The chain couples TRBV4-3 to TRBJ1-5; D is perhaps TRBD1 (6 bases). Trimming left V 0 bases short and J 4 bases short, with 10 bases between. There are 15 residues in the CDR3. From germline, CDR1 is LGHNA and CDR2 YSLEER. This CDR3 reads CASSQDRGANQPQHF. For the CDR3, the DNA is TGCGCCAGCAGCCAAGATCGGGGGGCAAATCAGCCCCAGCATTTT.

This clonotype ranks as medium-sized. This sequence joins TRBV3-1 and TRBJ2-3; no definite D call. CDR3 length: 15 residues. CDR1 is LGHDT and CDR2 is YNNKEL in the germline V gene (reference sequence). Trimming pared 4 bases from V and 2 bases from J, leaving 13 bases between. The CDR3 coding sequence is TGTGCCAGCAGCCCCATGGCGGCAGCCACAGATACGCAGTATTTT. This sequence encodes CASSPMAAATDTQYF.

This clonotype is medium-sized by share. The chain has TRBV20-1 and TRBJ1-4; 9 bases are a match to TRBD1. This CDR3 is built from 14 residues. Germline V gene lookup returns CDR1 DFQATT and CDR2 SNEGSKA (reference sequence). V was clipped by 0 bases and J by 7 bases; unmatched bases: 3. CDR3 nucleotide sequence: TGCAGTGCTAGAGAGACAGGGGGGACTGAAAAACTGTTTTTT. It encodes CSARETGGTEKLFF.

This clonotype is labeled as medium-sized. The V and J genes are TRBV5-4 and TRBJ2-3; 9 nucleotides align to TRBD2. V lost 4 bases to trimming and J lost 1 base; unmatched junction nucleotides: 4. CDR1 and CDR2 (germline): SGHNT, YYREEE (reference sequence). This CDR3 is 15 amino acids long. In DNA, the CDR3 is TGTGCCAGCAGCCTAAGGACTAGCGGCACAGATACGCAGTATTTT. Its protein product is CASSLRTSGTDTQYF.

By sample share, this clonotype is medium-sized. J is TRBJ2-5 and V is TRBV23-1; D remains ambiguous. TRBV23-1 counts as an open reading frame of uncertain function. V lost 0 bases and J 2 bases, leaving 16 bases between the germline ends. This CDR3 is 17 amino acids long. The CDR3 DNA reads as TGCGCCAGCAGTCAATCGACCGGCGGAATGAAACAAGAGACCCAGTACTTC. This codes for CASSQSTGGMKQETQYF.

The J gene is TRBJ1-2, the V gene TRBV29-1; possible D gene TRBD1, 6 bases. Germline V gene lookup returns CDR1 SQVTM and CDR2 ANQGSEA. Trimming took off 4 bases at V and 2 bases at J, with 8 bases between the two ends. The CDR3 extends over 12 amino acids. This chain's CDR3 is CSVGTANYGYTF. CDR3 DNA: TGCAGCGTTGGGACAGCCAACTATGGCTACACCTTC.

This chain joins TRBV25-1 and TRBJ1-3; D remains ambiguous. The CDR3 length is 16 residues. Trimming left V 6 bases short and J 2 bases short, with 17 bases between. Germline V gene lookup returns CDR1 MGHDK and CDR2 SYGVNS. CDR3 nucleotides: TGTGCCAGCAGCCTTGGAATGGGAAGTGCTGGAAACACCATATATTTT. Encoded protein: CASSLGMGSAGNTIYF.

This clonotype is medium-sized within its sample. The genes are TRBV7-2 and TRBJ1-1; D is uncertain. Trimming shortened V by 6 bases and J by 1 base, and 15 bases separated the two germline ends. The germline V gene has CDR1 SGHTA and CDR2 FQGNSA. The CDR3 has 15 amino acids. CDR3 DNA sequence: TGTGCCAGCAGACGAGTCGGTTCTCCGAACACTGAAGCTTTCTTT. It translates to CASRRVGSPNTEAFF.

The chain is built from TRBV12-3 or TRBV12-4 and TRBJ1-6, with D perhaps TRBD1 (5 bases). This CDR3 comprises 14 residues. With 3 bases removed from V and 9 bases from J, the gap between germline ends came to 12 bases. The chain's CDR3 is CASSLGGYGSPLHF. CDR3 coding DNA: TGTGCCAGCAGTTTGGGGGGATATGGTTCACCCCTCCACTTT.

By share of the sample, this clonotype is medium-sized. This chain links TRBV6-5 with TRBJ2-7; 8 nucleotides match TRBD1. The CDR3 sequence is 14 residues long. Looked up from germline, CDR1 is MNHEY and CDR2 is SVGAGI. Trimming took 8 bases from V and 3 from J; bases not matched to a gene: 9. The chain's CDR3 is CASGLGGTGYEQYF. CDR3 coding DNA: TGTGCCAGCGGTTTAGGCGGGACAGGCTACGAGCAGTACTTC.

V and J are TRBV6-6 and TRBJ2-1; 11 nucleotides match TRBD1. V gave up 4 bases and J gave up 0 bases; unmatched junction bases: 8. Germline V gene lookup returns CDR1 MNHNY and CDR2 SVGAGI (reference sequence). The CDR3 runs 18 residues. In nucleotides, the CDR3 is TGTGCCAGCAGTTCGGATGGGACAGGGGGGAGCTCCTACAATGAGCAGTTCTTC. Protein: CASSSDGTGGSSYNEQFF.